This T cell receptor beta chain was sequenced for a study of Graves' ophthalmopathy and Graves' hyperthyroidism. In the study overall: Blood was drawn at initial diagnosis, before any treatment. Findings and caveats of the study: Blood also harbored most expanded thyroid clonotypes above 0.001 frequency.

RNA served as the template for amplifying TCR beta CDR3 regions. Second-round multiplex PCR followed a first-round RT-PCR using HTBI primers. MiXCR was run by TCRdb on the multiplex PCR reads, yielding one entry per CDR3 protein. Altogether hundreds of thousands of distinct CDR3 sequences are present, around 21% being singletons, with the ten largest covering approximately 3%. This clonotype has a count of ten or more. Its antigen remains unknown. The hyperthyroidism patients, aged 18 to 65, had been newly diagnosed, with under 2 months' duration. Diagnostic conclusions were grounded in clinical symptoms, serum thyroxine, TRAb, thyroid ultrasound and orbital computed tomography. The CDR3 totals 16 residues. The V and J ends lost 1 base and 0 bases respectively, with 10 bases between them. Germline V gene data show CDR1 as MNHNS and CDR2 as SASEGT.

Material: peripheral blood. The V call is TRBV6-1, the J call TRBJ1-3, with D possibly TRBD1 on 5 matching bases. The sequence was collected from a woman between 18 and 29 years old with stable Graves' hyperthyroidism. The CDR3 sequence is CASSEEQGSSGNTIYF. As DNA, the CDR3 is TGTGCCAGCAGTGAAGAGCAGGGATCCTCTGGAAACACCATATATTTT.